This entry concerns a single T cell receptor (beta chain). This clonotype was observed a single time. The antigen it recognizes is unknown. Within one base of it there is no much larger clone, and no base qualities were kept. A lone read gives weak evidence. Library preparation was by PCR. Instrument on record: Illumina HiSeq 2500. To reduce PCR and sequencing biases, unique molecular identifiers were incorporated into the TCR beta cDNA libraries. Roughly 0.5 million cDNA molecules were obtained per 1 to 10 million input T cells, so each molecule approximated one T cell. The same protocol used for the earlier healthy control dataset was applied to prepare and sequence the patient libraries. Within a given batch, samples were prepared together, multiplexed and sequenced on the same HiSeq lane. The source study handled its data this way. Raw barcoded reads were processed with MIGEC, and single-read molecular identifier groups were discarded before consensus assembly and CDR3 extraction. Clonotype tables were post-analysed with VDJtools, and diversity was normalized by down-sampling all datasets to the smallest sample size. Repertoire overlap clustering matched CDR3 amino acid but not nucleotide sequences to correct batch-related cross-sample contamination. Starting from the raw public reads, TCRdb applied fastp trimming at Q25, assembled clones with MiXCR and retained in-frame beta chains. Duplicate CDR3 protein sequences are folded into a single record with the most common DNA and genes. These V and J calls derive from TCRdb rather than the authors' analysis. In this sample the table shows over 250,000 distinct CDR3 sequences, roughly a third of which occur a single time. The top ten clones comprise around 4.7% of the sample.

This entry belongs to a study of post-analysis software for immune sequencing data (dated by TCRdb to between 2015 and 2016). About the study as a whole: The recorded disease courses included relapsing-remitting, secondary progressive and progressive-relapsing multiple sclerosis, and some patients had no subtype annotation. The patient repertoires were compared against around 11 previously published healthy control repertoires obtained from donors aged 6 to 25 years. A subset of samples was prepared in parallel using single-end sample barcoding, then pooled and co-amplified after Illumina adapter ligation.

TCR beta repertoires were profiled from peripheral blood of more than ten young patients with multiple sclerosis to demonstrate the VDJtools post-analysis software. Multiple sclerosis patients were children and adolescents aged roughly 6 to 16 years. Trimming takes 11 bases off V and 7 bases off J; junction bases not matched to a gene: 8. The CDR3, cysteine through phenylalanine, is 12 amino acids long. The only DNA kept is the CDR3, 36 bases in frame from the first base. CDR1 ENHRY and CDR2 SYGVKD are derived from the germline V gene. Study-level results and caveats: Patients showed significantly higher frequencies than controls for a few TRBV segments, among them TRBV5-6, TRBV5-1 and TRBV20-1. Strong co-clustering of samples prepared in the same batch was shown by direct clustering with F measure, prompting a batch-effect correction. The multiple sclerosis patient group was slightly younger than the control group. Multiple sclerosis patients had significantly lower normalized Chao1 diversity than controls, a result that suggests substantial peripheral T-cell clonal expansion.

Sequencing was carried out using blood. Recombination linked TRBV10-3 to TRBJ1-2; 9 nucleotides in the junction match TRBD1. The sequence was obtained from a girl aged 10 to 17 with multiple sclerosis. The bases are TGTGCCTCAGGGGACAGGGAAGGTGGCTACACCTTC. The encoded protein is CASGDREGGYTF.